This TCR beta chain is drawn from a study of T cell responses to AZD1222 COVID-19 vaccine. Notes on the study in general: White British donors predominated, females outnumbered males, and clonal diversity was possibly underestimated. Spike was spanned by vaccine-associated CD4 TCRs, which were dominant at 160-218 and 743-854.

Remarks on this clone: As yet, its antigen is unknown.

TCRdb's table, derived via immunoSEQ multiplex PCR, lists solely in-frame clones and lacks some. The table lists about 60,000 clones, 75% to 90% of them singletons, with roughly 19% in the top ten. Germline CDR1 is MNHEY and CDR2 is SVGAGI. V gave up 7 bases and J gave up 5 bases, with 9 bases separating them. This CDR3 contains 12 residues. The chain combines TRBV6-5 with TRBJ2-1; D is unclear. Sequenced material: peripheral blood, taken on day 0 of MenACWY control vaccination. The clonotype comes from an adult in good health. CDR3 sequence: CASTKGNNEQFF. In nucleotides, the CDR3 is TGTGCCAGCACAAAGGGTAACAATGAGCAGTTCTTC.